Below, 10 T cell receptor beta chains from the same sample are listed, as sequenced in a study of regulatory T cells in long-lasting Graves disease. TCR beta libraries were built with iRepertoire HTBI primers and Arm-PCR of CDR3 regions. TCRdb recomputed calls from the multiplex PCR reads with MiXCR, one row per CDR3 protein. The repertoire holds more than 450,000 distinct CDR3 sequences, 12% seen once, with about 8.3% in the top ten. Time point defined: newly diagnosed GD, antithyroid drugs for less than 3 months. Generation of the TCR library employed RNA extracted from PBMCs. The sample was also reused in another study, on T cells in Graves' hyperthyroidism and ophthalmopathy.

This specimen was peripheral blood mononuclear cells (PBMCs), taken at new diagnosis, from a patient treated with antithyroid drugs. Receptors originate from a woman in her thirties with Graves disease.

This clonotype has at least ten counts. The chain recombines TRBV6-1 with TRBJ1-1, with D maybe TRBD1 (5 bases). Germline CDR1 is MNHNS and CDR2 is SASEGT. The CDR3 consists of 16 residues. Trimming stripped 5 bases from V and 1 base from J, with 17 bases between. The CDR3 sequence: CASSPYPSGPNTEAFF. Written as DNA, the CDR3 is TGTGCCAGCAGTCCCTACCCATCAGGGCCGAACACTGAAGCTTTCTTT.

In this sample, this clonotype turned up many times. The J gene is TRBJ1-1, the V gene TRBV27; D possibly corresponds to TRBD1 (5 bases). Between the trimmed V and J ends, which lost 6 bases and 1 base, there was a span of 15 bases. CDR1 is MNHEY and CDR2 is SMNVEV in the germline V gene (reference sequence). CDR3 length: 15 residues. The DNA of the CDR3 is TGTGCCAGCAGCTCATCGGGACTCCCGAACACTGAAGCTTTCTTT. As protein: CASSSSGLPNTEAFF.

The CDR3 DNA is TGTGCCAGCAGCTTGGTGGGTTCTGGTGAAAAACTGTTTTTT. Its translation: CASSLVGSGEKLFF. V and J are TRBV5-4 and TRBJ1-4; no clear D gene. The CDR3 consists of 14 residues. Per germline, CDR1 SGHNT and CDR2 YYREEE (reference sequence). Trimming removed 0 bases at V and 7 bases at J, with 10 bases between.

This clonotype came up a few times. The J gene is TRBJ2-7, the V gene TRBV6-5, with a possible D match to TRBD2 (5 bases). CDR1 MNHEY and CDR2 SVGAGI come from the germline V gene. There are 14 residues in the CDR3. Trimming shortened V by 0 bases and J by 1 base, and 7 bases separated the two germline ends. Here the CDR3 DNA reads TGTGCCAGCAGTTACTCCAGAGGGTCCTACGAGCAGTACTTC. Its protein product is CASSYSRGSYEQYF.

V is TRBV3-1 and J is TRBJ2-7; D uncertain. V was clipped by 4 bases and J by 4 bases, with 11 bases between them. Per germline, CDR1 LGHDT and CDR2 YNNKEL (reference sequence). CDR3 length: 13 residues. The CDR3 nucleotides read TGTGCCAGCAGCCCCAGGTCCGGTTACGAGCAGTACTTC. Encoded protein: CASSPRSGYEQYF.

This clonotype was observed at least ten times. The chain joins TRBV20-1 to TRBJ1-2, with D hard to call. The V gene's germline CDR1 is DFQATT and CDR2 SNEGSKA (reference sequence). The CDR3 consists of 13 residues. The V end was cut by 1 base, the J end by 4 bases, with 10 bases between. The CDR3 reads CSARAGQSYGYTF. The CDR3 region has the DNA TGCAGTGCTAGAGCCGGGCAGTCCTATGGCTACACCTTC.

This clonotype was seen a handful of times. The V and J genes are TRBV20-1 and TRBJ2-1; 11 bases align to TRBD2. The trim removed 4 bases at V and 6 bases at J, leaving 8 bases unmatched. Looked up from germline, CDR1 is DFQATT and CDR2 is SNEGSKA (reference sequence). The CDR3 runs to 15 residues. CDR3 region: CSAKPLAGDPNEQFF. CDR3 DNA sequence: TGCAGTGCTAAGCCACTAGCGGGAGATCCCAATGAGCAGTTCTTC.

This clonotype was recorded a few times. The rearrangement links TRBV4-1 to TRBJ2-7, with TRBD2 matching over 9 bases. V was pared by 1 base and J by 6 bases, with 7 bases of the junction left unmatched. Germline V CDR1 and CDR2: MGHRA, YSYEKL. The CDR3 is made up of 15 amino acids. The CDR3 spells CASSQAEAGGSEQYF. The CDR3 region has the DNA TGCGCCAGCAGCCAAGCGGAAGCGGGAGGAAGCGAGCAGTACTTC.

This clonotype was detected ten times or more. The chain joins TRBV2 to TRBJ2-2, with 14 bases lining up with TRBD2. The CDR3 sequence is 16 residues long. In germline, CDR1 is SNHLY, CDR2 FYNNEI. The ends lost 8 bases at V and 4 bases at J; junction bases unmatched: 6. The CDR3 spells CASGPGTSGSTGELFF. CDR3 bases: TGTGCCAGCGGGCCCGGGACTAGCGGGAGCACCGGGGAGCTGTTTTTT.

This clonotype was seen ten or more times. This chain uses TRBV6-5 with TRBJ1-6, with TRBD1 identical over 9 bases. The V segment lost 4 bases and the J segment 9 bases; nucleotides outside the gene matches: 7. Germline-derived CDR1 and CDR2 are MNHEY and SVGAGI. This CDR3 region has 15 residues. The DNA for the CDR3 is TGTGCCAGCAGTTTCACGACAGGGGGGATTTCACCCCTCCACTTT. Encoded protein: CASSFTTGGISPLHF.